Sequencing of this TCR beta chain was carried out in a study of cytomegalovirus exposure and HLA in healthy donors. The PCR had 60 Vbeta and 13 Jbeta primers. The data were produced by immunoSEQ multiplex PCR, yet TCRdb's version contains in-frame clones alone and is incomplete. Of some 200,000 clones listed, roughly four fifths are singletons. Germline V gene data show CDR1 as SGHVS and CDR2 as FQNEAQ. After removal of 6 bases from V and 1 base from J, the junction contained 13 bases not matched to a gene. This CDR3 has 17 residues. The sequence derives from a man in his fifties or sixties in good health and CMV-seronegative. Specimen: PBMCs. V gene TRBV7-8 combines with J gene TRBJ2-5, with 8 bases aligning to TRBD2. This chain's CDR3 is CASSEVWAGGLQETQYF. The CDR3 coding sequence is TGTGCCAGCAGTGAGGTCTGGGCGGGGGGCCTCCAAGAGACCCAGTACTTC. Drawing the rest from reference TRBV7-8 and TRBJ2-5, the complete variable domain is GAGVSQSPRYKVAKRGQDVALRCDPISGHVSLFWYQQALGQGPEFLTYFQNEAQLDKSGLPSDRFFAERPEGSVSTLKIQRTQQEDSAVYLCASSEVWAGGLQETQYFGPGTRLLVL.